A selection of T cell receptor beta chains follows, all from one sample in a study of spatial heterogeneity in lung cancer. TCRdb called the 5' RACE reads again in MiXCR, with one record for every CDR3 protein. Of roughly 120,000 distinct CDR3 sequences listed, 12% were seen once; the top ten hold 16%. The sequencing here drew on PBMCs, taken at follow-up. The source is a male donor with early-stage non-small cell lung cancer. CDR3s include the opening cysteine and the closing phenylalanine or tryptophan. D genes are given only for firm matches. Some rows have no size entry. The others give once, few or many, or a class for an expanded clone.

V	J	D	size	DNA	CDR3
TRBV29-1	TRBJ2-1	NA	many	TGCAGCGTTTCGACCAACTCCTACAATGAGCAGTTCTTC	CSVSTNSYNEQFF
TRBV10-2	TRBJ1-1	NA	NA	TGCGCCAGCCACCCCCCAGGCCTTGGGACTGAAGCTTTCTTT	CASHPPGLGTEAFF
TRBV10-3	TRBJ1-1	NA	NA	TGTGCCATCAGCGAAGTTAGAGGCCATTTGAACACTGAAGCTTTCTTT	CAISEVRGHLNTEAFF
TRBV5-1	TRBJ2-7	TRBD1	medium-sized	TGCGCCAGCAGCGTGGGACAGGGGTCCTCCGAGCAGTACTTC	CASSVGQGSSEQYF
TRBV5-4	TRBJ2-2	NA	few	TGTGCCAGCAGCTACGGCACCGGGGAGCTGTTTTTT	CASSYGTGELFF
TRBV28	TRBJ2-3	NA	many	TGTGCCAGCAGTTTAGGGCACAACACAGATACGCAGTATTTT	CASSLGHNTDTQYF
TRBV15	TRBJ2-3	TRBD2	many	TGTGCCACCAGCGACGGGGGGTCCACAGATACGCAGTATTTT	CATSDGGSTDTQYF
TRBV12-3/TRBV12-4	TRBJ2-5	NA	NA	TGTGCCAGCAGTCTCCGACAGACTCAAGAGACCCAGTACTTC	CASSLRQTQETQYF
TRBV3-1	TRBJ1-4	NA	few	TGTGCCAGCACCCCTTCGGGGGGAAGGCAAAAACTGTTTTTT	CASTPSGGRQKLFF
TRBV5-1	TRBJ2-7	NA	NA	TGCGCCAGCAGCGTTACGTCCCCAGCCCTCGAGCAGTACTTC	CASSVTSPALEQYF
TRBV28	TRBJ2-3	NA	few	TGTGCCAGCAGTCAAGGACCATCCCCAGATACGCAGTATTTT	CASSQGPSPDTQYF
TRBV7-9	TRBJ1-1	NA	many	TGTGCCAGCAGCCATGGGCAGGGAGAAACTGAAGCTTTCTTT	CASSHGQGETEAFF
TRBV10-3	TRBJ1-5	NA	many	TGTGCCATCAGTCCCCACTTGACAGTGAATCAGCCCCAGCATTTT	CAISPHLTVNQPQHF
TRBV11-2	TRBJ2-5	TRBD1	few	TGTGCCAGCAGCTACGCCGGGACAGGACACTTGCAGTACTTC	CASSYAGTGHLQYF
TRBV3-1	TRBJ2-1	TRBD2	few	TGTGCCAGCAGCCCACTAGCGGGGGGGCCGAGTGAGCAGTTCTTC	CASSPLAGGPSEQFF
TRBV6-2/TRBV6-3	TRBJ1-5	TRBD1	NA	TGTGCCAGCAGTTCCCGGACAGGAATAAGCCCTCAGCCCCAGCATTTT	CASSSRTGISPQPQHF
TRBV7-2	TRBJ1-2	NA	many	TGTGCCAGCAGCTTGGTGGGCCAGGGTGGATATGGCTACACCTTC	CASSLVGQGGYGYTF
TRBV7-9	TRBJ2-2	TRBD1	NA	TGTGCCAGCAGCTTACCGGGACAGGGTCCCACCGGGGAGCTGTTTTTT	CASSLPGQGPTGELFF
TRBV29-1	TRBJ2-3	NA	many	TGCAGCGGTGACAGCTGGGGTACAGATACGCAGTATTTT	CSGDSWGTDTQYF
TRBV5-1	TRBJ2-5	NA	NA	TGCGCCAGCAGCCCCGGGGCGGTCCAAGAGACCCAGTACTTC	CASSPGAVQETQYF
TRBV6-4	TRBJ2-3	NA	few	TGTGCCAGCAGTGATTCCCCTGGGGGTTCTACAGATACGCAGTATTTT	CASSDSPGGSTDTQYF
TRBV5-4	TRBJ1-5	NA	NA	TGTGCCAGCAGCTTGGATCGGGGTCAGCAGCCCCAGCATTTT	CASSLDRGQQPQHF
TRBV10-1	TRBJ2-5	TRBD1	NA	TGCGCCAGCAGTGACCGGACAGGGTTAGAGACCCAGTACTTC	CASSDRTGLETQYF
TRBV18	TRBJ1-5	NA	NA	TGTGCCAGCTCACCACAGGGAGGGACCCAGCCCCAGCATTTT	CASSPQGGTQPQHF